This T cell receptor beta chain appears in the sequencing data of a study of T cell responses to AZD1222 COVID-19 vaccine. The CDR3 runs 12 residues. Germline V lookup: CDR1 MNHEY, CDR2 SMNVEV (reference sequence). Trimming took 11 bases from V and 6 from J; bases not matched to a gene: 9. Regarding this clone: Its antigen is not identified.

Recipients boosted at about 4 weeks or about 12 weeks are pooled. Sequencing used immunoSEQ multiplex PCR; TCRdb keeps in-frame clones, though not all of them. The data contain 130,000 to 150,000 clones, around 90% of them singletons. Study-level points and caveats: Donors were chiefly white British, with a greater number of females, and clonal diversity was perhaps underestimated. Only a handful of AZD1222 recipients, six or seven in all, had baseline seropositivity. Reportedly, nearly half the spike-specific TCRs target unmutated variant regions.

The J gene is TRBJ1-1, the V gene TRBV27, with 7 bases identical to TRBD1. This clonotype was sampled from an adult who received the AZD1222 COVID-19 vaccine. Sequenced here: peripheral blood, sampled 28 days after the second AZD1222 dose. CDR3: CARGQLYSEAFF. The CDR3 nucleotides read TGTGCCCGGGGACAGCTATACTCTGAAGCTTTCTTT.